The T cell receptor (beta chain) described here comes from a study of CD8+CD57+ T cells in acquired aplastic anemia. The template for TCR beta VDJ and CDR3 sequence profiling was genomic DNA. Via MiXCR, TCRdb re-called the reads, giving one row per CDR3 protein. Of about 470,000 distinct CDR3 sequences in the sample, 25% to 40% were seen once. Germline lookup yields CDR1 SGHAT and CDR2 FQNNGV. V was pared by 1 base and J by 4 bases, with 12 bases between. CDR3 length: 15 residues. In its sample, this clonotype was seen a few times. An expansion of CD8+CD57+ cells by flow cytometry had been shown in patients chosen for sequencing.

This TCR was sampled from a human donor with aplastic anemia. Source material: sorted CD4+, CD8+, or CD8+CD57+ T cells (not recorded which) from PBMCs. This sequence joins TRBV11-2 and TRBJ2-3; D remains unclear. DNA for the CDR3: TGTGCCAGCAGCTTAGTCTTAGCCGTCGCAGATACGCAGTATTTT. It codes for CASSLVLAVADTQYF.